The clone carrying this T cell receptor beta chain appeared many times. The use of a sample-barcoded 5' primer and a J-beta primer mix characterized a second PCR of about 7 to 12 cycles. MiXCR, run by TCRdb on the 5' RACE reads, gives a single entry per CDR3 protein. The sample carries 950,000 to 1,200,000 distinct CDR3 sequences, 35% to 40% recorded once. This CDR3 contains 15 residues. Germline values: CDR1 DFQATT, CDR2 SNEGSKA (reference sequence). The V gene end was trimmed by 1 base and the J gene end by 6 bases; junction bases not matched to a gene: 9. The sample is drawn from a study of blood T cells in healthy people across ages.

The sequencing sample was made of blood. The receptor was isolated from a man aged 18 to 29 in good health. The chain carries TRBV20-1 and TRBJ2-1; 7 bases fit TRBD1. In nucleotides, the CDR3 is TGCAGTGCTAGAGCCTACCGGACAGGTCTCAATGAGCAGTTCTTC. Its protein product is CSARAYRTGLNEQFF.